This is a list of T cell receptor beta chains from one sample in a study of T cell responses to AZD1222 COVID-19 vaccine. Profiling relied on immunoSEQ multiplex PCR, and the TCRdb table lists in-frame clones only, not all of them. The data contain 95,000 to 130,000 clones, just over 85% of them singletons. Sequenced material: peripheral blood, taken on day 0 of AZD1222 vaccination. The receptor set was obtained from an adult in good health. The CDR3 runs from the conserved cysteine through the conserved F or W.

j_gene,v_gene,CDR3aa
TRBJ1-6,TRBV18,CASSPDRGPTQAPPNSPLHF
TRBJ1-4,TRBV30,CAWRLTGSNEKLFF
TRBJ2-7,TRBV7-2,CASSLTTLNEQYF
TRBJ2-3,TRBV7-2,CASGPSGGPPDTQYF
TRBJ1-2,TRBV15,CATSRGGTGGYGYTF
TRBJ2-7,TRBV6-2/TRBV6-3,CASSYGTGNEQYF
TRBJ2-7,TRBV12-3/TRBV12-4,CASSSGPSYEQYF
TRBJ1-5,TRBV6-5,CASSYDRANQPQHF
TRBJ1-2,TRBV6-5,CAAGGRDRNGYTF
TRBJ2-7,TRBV4-1,CASSLQLAGSYEQYF